This T cell receptor (beta chain) originates from a study of regulatory T cells in long-lasting Graves disease. Regarding the study as a whole: Shared public clonotypes totalled approximately 3,000 in persistent patients, compared with some 920 in new patients.

Time point specified: newly diagnosed GD, antithyroid drugs for less than 3 months. The TCR library used RNA extracted from PBMCs. Between the trimmed V and J ends, which lost 4 bases and 2 bases, there was a span of 12 bases. CDR3 length: 14 residues. In germline, CDR1 is MNHEY, CDR2 SMNVEV (reference sequence). TCR beta libraries were built with iRepertoire HTBI primers and Arm-PCR of CDR3 regions. TCRdb used MiXCR to reprocess the multiplex PCR reads, holding one entry per CDR3 protein. The repertoire holds approximately 540,000 distinct CDR3 sequences, with around 12% as singletons. This clonotype was counted a few times. Its matching antigen is unknown. This same sample was also taken into another study, of T cells in Graves' hyperthyroidism and ophthalmopathy.

V and J are TRBV27 and TRBJ2-7, with D perhaps TRBD1 or TRBD2 (5 bases each). The sequence came from a woman aged 30 to 39 with Graves disease. The specimen was peripheral blood mononuclear cells (PBMCs), collected at new diagnosis, from a patient treated with antithyroid drugs. CDR3 bases: TGTGCCAGCAGTTGGGGCAGGACTGCCTACGAGCAGTACTTC. Protein: CASSWGRTAYEQYF.